This T cell receptor (beta chain) emerged from a study of cytomegalovirus exposure and HLA in healthy donors. The wider study: There were 75 million to 95 million unique TCRs (from HLA-typed donors) in an early data release.

Germline V lookup: CDR1 SGHTA, CDR2 FQGNSA. The CDR3 has 13 residues. Trimming took off 2 bases at V and 7 bases at J, with 12 bases between the two ends. 60 Vbeta and 13 Jbeta primers were used in PCR. Method: immunoSEQ multiplex PCR; TCRdb's copy keeps in-frame clones and lacks some. The sample lists about 130,000 clones; about 80% were seen once. The chain has TRBV7-2 and TRBJ2-7; possibly TRBD1 for D (6 bases). The TCR originated in a woman between 50 and 59 years old in good health and CMV-seronegative. The sequencing sample was made of PBMCs. CDR3 DNA: TGTGCCAGCAGCTTACAGGGGTTGGTTGAGCAGTACTTC. Protein: CASSLQGLVEQYF.